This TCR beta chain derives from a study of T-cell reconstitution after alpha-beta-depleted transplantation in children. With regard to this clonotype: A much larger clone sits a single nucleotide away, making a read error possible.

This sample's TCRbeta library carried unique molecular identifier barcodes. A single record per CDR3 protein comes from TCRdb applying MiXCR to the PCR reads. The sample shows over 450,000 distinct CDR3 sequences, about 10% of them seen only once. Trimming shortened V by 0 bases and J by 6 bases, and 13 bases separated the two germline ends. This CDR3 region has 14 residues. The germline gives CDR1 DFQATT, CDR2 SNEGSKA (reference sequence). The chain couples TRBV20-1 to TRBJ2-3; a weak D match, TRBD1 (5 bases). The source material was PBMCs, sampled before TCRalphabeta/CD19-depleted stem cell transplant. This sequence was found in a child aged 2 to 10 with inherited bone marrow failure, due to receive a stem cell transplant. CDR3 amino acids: CSARDSAGADTQYF. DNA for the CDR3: TGCAGTGCTAGAGATTCAGCTGGGGCGGATACGCAGTATTTT.